This T cell receptor (beta chain) was obtained from a study of response to subunit inactivated influenza vaccine. Notes on the study in general: Each seasonal influenza vaccination recruits few new T cells, the authors suggested.

TCRdb re-called the RT-PCR reads with MiXCR, one entry per CDR3 protein. The sample lists roughly 700,000 distinct CDR3 sequences, 15% to 17% occurring once. CDR1 SGHVS and CDR2 FNYEAQ come from the germline V gene. With 5 bases clipped from V and 0 bases from J, the junction kept 8 bases outside the gene matches. The CDR3 has 19 amino acids. Concerning this clonotype itself: As yet, its antigen is unknown.

The sequence came from a man aged 45-60 years who received an inactivated influenza vaccine. The chain employs TRBV7-6 and TRBJ2-1; 15 bases line up with TRBD2. The sequencing used PBMCs from blood, collected 12 days after vaccination. The CDR3 here is CASSPRTSGGAPSYNEQFF. The DNA of the CDR3 is TGTGCCAGCAGCCCCCGGACTAGCGGGGGGGCCCCCTCCTACAATGAGCAGTTCTTC.